The clone carrying this TCR beta chain was seen ten or more times. TCR beta CDR3 regions were amplified from RNA transcripts. The HTBI primer set was used in a first-round RT-PCR of the TCR CDR3. TCRdb itself ran the multiplex PCR reads through MiXCR, one entry per CDR3 protein. The sample lists approximately 410,000 distinct CDR3 sequences, roughly 15% occurring once. Germline CDR1 is DFQATT and CDR2 is SNEGSKA (reference sequence). The CDR3 consists of 15 residues. With 3 bases clipped from V and 5 bases from J, the junction kept 8 bases outside the gene matches. These data are taken from a study of T cells in Graves' hyperthyroidism and ophthalmopathy.

The TCR was taken from a young man with Graves' ophthalmopathy. The rearrangement uses TRBV20-1 and TRBJ2-2; the match to TRBD1 covers 8 bases. Source material: blood. CDR3 amino acids: CSARGQGALTGELFF. CDR3 coding DNA: TGCAGTGCTAGGGGGCAGGGGGCTTTAACCGGGGAGCTGTTTTTT.